This TCR beta chain derives from a study of T cell repertoires in aging, cancer and after chemotherapy. TCR beta rearrangements were amplified from peripheral blood genomic DNA. Multiplex touch-down PCR with TRB-A/B primers amplified rearranged V-D-J TRB sequences. From the multiplex PCR reads, TCRdb called clonotypes with MiXCR, one entry per CDR3 protein. This table has around 13,000 distinct CDR3 sequences, 21% appearing once. This CDR3 is built from 15 residues. With 5 bases clipped from V and 5 bases from J, the junction kept 8 bases outside the gene matches. The V gene's germline CDR1 is LNHDA and CDR2 SQIVND (reference sequence). The table lists this clonotype with many counts.

The sequenced sample was blood. V usage is TRBV19 and J usage is TRBJ1-5, with 8 bases lining up with TRBD1. The receptor's source is a human donor in good health. CDR3 residues: CASSPGDRSYQPQHF. Here the CDR3 DNA reads TGTGCCAGTAGTCCAGGGGACAGGAGCTATCAGCCCCAGCATTTT. The full variable domain, completed using reference TRBV19 and TRBJ1-5, is DGGITQSPKYLFRKEGQNVTLSCEQNLNHDAMYWYRQDPGQGLRLIYYSQIVNDFQKGDIAEGYSVSREKKESFPLTVTSAQKNPTAFYLCASSPGDRSYQPQHFGDGTRLSIL.